This T cell receptor (beta chain) was sequenced during a study of siplizumab effects on memory and regulatory T cells. V was clipped by 6 bases and J by 2 bases, with 15 bases between them. In germline, CDR1 is LNHDA, CDR2 SQIVND (reference sequence). The CDR3 runs 15 residues. Sequencing of each sample assayed 95,000 to 100,000 TCR templates. TCRdb's copy holds only in-frame clones and misses some; the assay was immunoSEQ multiplex PCR. The data show about 57,000 clones, 70% to 90% seen once. The V call is TRBV19, the J call TRBJ2-3; D perhaps matches TRBD2 (6 bases). This receptor was identified in a human donor in good health. Sequenced material: memory CD4+ T cells sorted from blood. The CDR3 here is CASSNGWGDTDTQYF. DNA for the CDR3: TGTGCCAGTAGCAACGGTTGGGGGGACACAGATACGCAGTATTTT.